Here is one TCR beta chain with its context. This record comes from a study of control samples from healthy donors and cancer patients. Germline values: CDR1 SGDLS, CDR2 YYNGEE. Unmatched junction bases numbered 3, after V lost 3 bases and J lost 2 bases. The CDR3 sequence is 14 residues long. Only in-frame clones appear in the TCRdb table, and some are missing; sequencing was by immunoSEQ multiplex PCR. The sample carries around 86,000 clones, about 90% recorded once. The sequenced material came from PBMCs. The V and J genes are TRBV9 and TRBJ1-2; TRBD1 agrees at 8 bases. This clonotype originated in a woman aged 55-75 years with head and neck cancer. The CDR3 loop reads CASSAGQGNYGYTF. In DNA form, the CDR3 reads TGTGCCAGCAGCGCTGGACAGGGAAACTATGGCTACACCTTC.